This T cell receptor beta chain was identified during a study of metastatic and nonmetastatic thyroid tumors. No treatment of any kind had been given to any patient before thyroid surgery. Sample share makes this clone medium-sized. TCRdb reanalyzed the PCR reads via MiXCR. The data show about 24,000 clones, 20% to 25% seen once. The CDR3 loop spans 19 amino acids. With 1 base clipped from V and 4 bases from J, the junction kept 12 bases outside the gene matches. Germline CDR1 MDHEN, CDR2 SYDVKM. The chain links TRBV28 to TRBJ2-7; TRBD2 matches at 14 bases. The sequencing sample was made of blood. The sequence was obtained from a male donor with papillary thyroid cancer or a benign thyroid nodule (not recorded which). Some clones in this sample may be carry-over from other donors' samples. CDR3 loop: CASSLLTRETSGRVYEQYF. CDR3 nucleotides: TGTGCCAGCAGTTTATTAACTCGCGAGACTAGCGGGAGGGTTTACGAGCAGTACTTC. Complete variable domain (other parts from reference TRBV28 and TRBJ2-7): DVKVTQSSRYLVKRTGEKVFLECVQDMDHENMFWYRQDPGLGLRLIYFSYDVKMKEKGDIPEGYSVSREKKERFSLILESASTNQTSMYLCASSLLTRETSGRVYEQYFGPGTRLTVT.